These 29 T cell receptor beta chains were sequenced from one sample in a study of T-cell reconstitution after alpha-beta-depleted transplantation in children. Preparation of the TCRbeta library was carried out with unique molecular identifiers. TCRdb called the PCR reads again in MiXCR, with one record for every CDR3 protein. Here the sample spans 500,000 to 750,000 distinct CDR3 sequences, 25% to 30% being singletons. This sample comprised PBMCs, obtained before TCRalphabeta/CD19-depleted stem cell transplant. The origin of the receptors is a boy under three years old with Wiskott-Aldrich syndrome, due to receive a stem cell transplant.

The chain carries TRBV5-1 and TRBJ2-7; 10 bases line up with TRBD1. Germline-derived CDR1 and CDR2 are SGHRS and YFSETQ. Trimming took 0 bases from V and 5 from J; bases not matched to a gene: 5. This CDR3 is 15 amino acids long. CDR3 loop: CASSLATGTGDEQYF. The CDR3 DNA reads TGCGCCAGCAGCTTGGCAACCGGGACAGGGGACGAGCAGTACTTC.

The chain links TRBV5-1 to TRBJ1-1; TRBD1 is a possible D gene (5 bases). V dropped 4 bases and J dropped 0 bases, with 10 bases sitting between them. This CDR3 spans 14 amino acids. Germline assignment: CDR1 SGHRS and CDR2 YFSETQ. DNA of the CDR3: TGCGCCAGCAGCCCCGGGGCATTGAACACTGAAGCTTTCTTT. Its translation is CASSPGALNTEAFF. Together with reference TRBV5-1 and TRBJ1-1, the CDR3 gives the full variable domain: KAGVTQTPRYLIKTRGQQVTLSCSPISGHRSVSWYQQTPGQGLQFLFEYFSETQRNKGNFPGRFSGRQFSNSRSEMNVSTLELGDSALYLCASSPGALNTEAFFGQGTRLTVV.

The chain uses TRBV27 and TRBJ1-5; 7 bases are shared with TRBD1. Germline CDR1 is MNHEY and CDR2 is SMNVEV (reference sequence). This CDR3 comprises 13 residues. J was trimmed by 7 bases and V by 7 bases; bases with no gene match: 7. This chain's CDR3 is CASTPGGGQPQHF. The CDR3 DNA reads as TGTGCCAGCACCCCAGGGGGTGGCCAGCCCCAGCATTTT.

This clonotype appeared a few times. The V gene is TRBV20-1, the J gene TRBJ1-2; unclear D gene. V lost 4 bases and J lost 0, with 6 bases in between. Germline V gene data show CDR1 as DFQATT and CDR2 as SNEGSKA (reference sequence). The CDR3 consists of 12 residues. The CDR3 loop is CSATGTNYGYTF. As DNA, the CDR3 is TGCAGTGCTACGGGGACTAACTATGGCTACACCTTC.

This clonotype was observed a few times. The DNA for the CDR3 is TGTGCCAGCAGCTTAGTGTCGGTCAATGAGCAGTTCTTC. Translating it yields CASSLVSVNEQFF. The chain joins TRBV7-6 to TRBJ2-1, with no clear D. The CDR3 totals 13 residues. V was pared by 1 base and J by 6 bases, with 7 bases between. Germline V gene lookup returns CDR1 SGHVS and CDR2 FNYEAQ.

The chain links TRBV6-5 to TRBJ2-1; TRBD2 matches at 7 bases. The V gene end was trimmed by 2 bases and the J gene end by 4 bases; junction bases not matched to a gene: 5. The CDR3 is 15 amino acids. Germline V gene data show CDR1 as MNHEY and CDR2 as SVGAGI. The chain's CDR3 is CASSYGDYRYNEQFF. In nucleotides, the CDR3 is TGTGCCAGCAGTTACGGGGACTATAGGTACAATGAGCAGTTCTTC.

This clonotype was seen more than once but under ten times. The CDR3 spells CASSLEKSGGTETQYF. CDR3 DNA: TGCGCCAGCAGCCTCGAAAAATCCGGGGGTACAGAGACCCAGTACTTC. The gene calls are TRBV4-1 and TRBJ2-5; D is possibly TRBD2 (6 bases). This CDR3 has 16 residues. Germline V gives CDR1 MGHRA, CDR2 YSYEKL. Trimming cost V 4 bases and J 4 bases, with 19 bases left between them.

This clonotype was counted between two and nine times. J is TRBJ2-7 and V is TRBV5-1, with TRBD1 matching 7 bases. CDR1 is SGHRS, CDR2 YFSETQ, per germline. Trimming took 4 bases from V and 6 from J; bases not matched to a gene: 13. This CDR3 is built from 15 residues. Written as DNA, the CDR3 is TGCGCCAGCAGCAGACCCGGGACAGAACCTCCCGAGCAGTACTTC. Translated, it gives CASSRPGTEPPEQYF. Based on the CDR3 plus reference TRBV5-1 and TRBJ2-7, the full variable domain is KAGVTQTPRYLIKTRGQQVTLSCSPISGHRSVSWYQQTPGQGLQFLFEYFSETQRNKGNFPGRFSGRQFSNSRSEMNVSTLELGDSALYLCASSRPGTEPPEQYFGPGTRLTVT.

This clonotype was found a few times. The rearrangement joins TRBV28 to TRBJ1-5; 7 positions match TRBD1. V trimming: 6 bases; J trimming: 7 bases; junction bases outside the gene matches: 9. CDR1 and CDR2 (germline): MDHEN, SYDVKM. CDR3 length: 14 residues. CDR3 nucleotides: TGTGCCAGCAGGTCGACAGGGTGGGAACAGCCCCAGCATTTT. Encoded protein: CASRSTGWEQPQHF.

This clonotype has a handful of counts. The CDR3 bases are TGTGCCAGCAGCTTTTGGGGGGAGGGGGGTGAGCAGTTCTTC. Encoded protein: CASSFWGEGGEQFF. The chain links TRBV7-3 to TRBJ2-1, with TRBD2 as a possible D gene (7 bases). V was cut by 3 bases and J by 9 bases, with 15 bases left in between. This CDR3 region has 14 residues. From germline, CDR1 is SGHTA and CDR2 FQGTGA.

The V gene is TRBV27, the J gene TRBJ2-7; tentative D call: TRBD1 (6 bases). The CDR3 totals 16 residues. V was pared by 0 bases and J by 6 bases, with 18 bases between. Germline lookup yields CDR1 MNHEY and CDR2 SMNVEV (reference sequence). Here the CDR3 reads CASSLSDRVPLPEQYF. The CDR3, as DNA: TGTGCCAGCAGTTTATCGGACAGAGTTCCCCTACCCGAGCAGTACTTC.

The chain has TRBV20-1 and TRBJ1-2; no definite D call. Deletions cut 3 bases from V and 6 bases from J, with 8 bases between. The CDR3 runs to 11 residues. Looked up from germline, CDR1 is DFQATT and CDR2 is SNEGSKA (reference sequence). The CDR3 nucleotides are TGCAGTGCTAGCGAGGGCAATGGCTACACCTTC. Amino acids: CSASEGNGYTF.

This chain connects TRBV7-2 to TRBJ2-3, with 8 bases that match TRBD2. V gave up 5 bases and J gave up 3 bases; unmatched junction bases: 13. The CDR3 totals 17 residues. The V gene's germline CDR1 is SGHTA and CDR2 FQGNSA. The CDR3 sequence: CASSARTSGVRTDTQYF. DNA of the CDR3: TGTGCCAGCAGCGCCCGAACTAGCGGTGTACGAACAGATACGCAGTATTTT.

This chain links TRBV5-5 with TRBJ2-1; TRBD2 matches 7 bases. V shed 0 bases, J shed 10 bases, and the junction held 7 bases outside the gene matches. The length of the CDR3 is 14 residues. Germline V gene data show CDR1 as SGHKS and CDR2 as YYEKEE (reference sequence). The CDR3 reads CASSLGRELWEQFF. The CDR3 nucleotides are TGTGCCAGCAGCTTGGGGCGGGAGTTATGGGAGCAGTTCTTC.

The rearrangement uses TRBV7-9 and TRBJ2-2, with D possibly TRBD2 on 6 matching bases. The CDR3 consists of 16 residues. Germline CDR1 and CDR2: SEHNR and FQNEAQ (reference sequence). The V gene lost 3 bases and the J gene lost 1 base, with 12 bases spanning the gap. The CDR3 region is CASSFNRDWNTGELFF. The CDR3 bases are TGTGCCAGCAGCTTTAACCGGGACTGGAACACCGGGGAGCTGTTTTTT. Variable domain in full (rest from reference TRBV7-9 and TRBJ2-2): DTGVSQNPRHKITKRGQNVTFRCDPISEHNRLYWYRQTLGQGPEFLTYFQNEAQLEKSRLLSDRFSAERPKGSFSTLEIQRTEQGDSAMYLCASSFNRDWNTGELFFGEGSRLTVL.

The rearrangement joins TRBV12-3 or TRBV12-4 to TRBJ2-1; 8 nucleotides match TRBD1. V gave up 5 bases and J gave up 9 bases; unmatched junction bases: 12. This CDR3 has 15 amino acids. For the CDR3, the DNA is TGTGCCAGCAGTGGAGGGACAGGCACCTACGGTGAGCAGTTCTTC. Translation: CASSGGTGTYGEQFF.

This sequence joins TRBV5-1 and TRBJ2-1; 9 bases map to TRBD1. V lost 8 bases and J lost 4; bases outside the gene matches: 7. Germline V gene lookup returns CDR1 SGHRS and CDR2 YFSETQ. CDR3 size: 14 residues. The CDR3 here is CASTGTGIYNEQFF. The CDR3 region has the DNA TGCGCCAGTACCGGGACAGGGATATACAATGAGCAGTTCTTC.

J is TRBJ2-3 and V is TRBV7-7; 7 positions match TRBD1. V trimming: 2 bases; J trimming: 3 bases; junction bases outside the gene matches: 11. Germline V gene data show CDR1 as SSHAT and CDR2 as FNYEAQ (reference sequence). This CDR3 is 17 amino acids long. CDR3 bases: TGTGCCAGCAGCTTAAGCGGCAGGGGGAATCCGACAGATACGCAGTATTTT. Translated, it gives CASSLSGRGNPTDTQYF. The whole variable domain, remainder taken from reference TRBV7-7 and TRBJ2-3, is GAGVSQSPRYKVTKRGQDVTLRCDPISSHATLYWYQQALGQGPEFLTYFNYEAQPDKSGLPSDRFSAERPEGSISTLTIQRTEQRDSAMYRCASSLSGRGNPTDTQYFGPGTRLTVL.

A few counts support this clonotype. The V gene is TRBV3-1, the J gene TRBJ2-5; D remains ambiguous. V was trimmed by 2 bases and J by 3 bases, leaving 4 bases between them. Germline lookup yields CDR1 LGHDT and CDR2 YNNKEL (reference sequence). The CDR3 extends over 12 amino acids. The CDR3 spells CASSQKEETQYF. The CDR3 coding sequence is TGTGCCAGCAGCCAAAAGGAAGAGACCCAGTACTTC.

The chain is built from TRBV2 and TRBJ2-7, with TRBD2 matching over 7 bases. Trimming at V came to 4 bases and at J to 2 bases, leaving 8 bases not matched to a gene. CDR1 SNHLY and CDR2 FYNNEI come from the germline V gene. The CDR3 length is 15 residues. The CDR3: CASSVGASGPYEQYF. Here the CDR3 DNA reads TGTGCCAGCAGTGTTGGCGCTAGCGGACCCTACGAGCAGTACTTC.

V gene TRBV24-1 combines with J gene TRBJ2-1; 9 bases match TRBD2. This CDR3 region has 16 residues. V shed 4 bases, J shed 6 bases, and the junction held 9 bases outside the gene matches. Germline lookup yields CDR1 KGHDR and CDR2 SFDVKD. CDR3 loop: CATSDAGTSSRNEQFF. DNA for the CDR3: TGTGCCACCAGTGACGCCGGGACTAGCAGCCGCAATGAGCAGTTCTTC.

This clonotype was detected a few times. The gene calls are TRBV29-1 and TRBJ2-7; D is possibly TRBD1 (6 bases). CDR1 SQVTM and CDR2 ANQGSEA come from the germline V gene. There are 13 residues in the CDR3. With 7 bases removed from V and 1 base from J, the gap between germline ends came to 14 bases. This CDR3 is CSGAQGPSYEQYF. For the CDR3, the DNA is TGCAGCGGAGCACAGGGTCCTTCCTACGAGCAGTACTTC.

On this clonotype: One end of the junction does not line up with germline, which may come from a read error. This chain links TRBV11-1 with TRBJ2-1, with 14 nucleotides matching TRBD2. Germline CDR1 SGHAT, CDR2 FQDESV (reference sequence). The CDR3 sequence is 18 residues long. The CDR3 region has the DNA TGTTCCAGCAGCTTAAACTCCAGGGTGGGACTAGCGGGAGATGAGCAGTTCTTC. Residues: CSSSLNSRVGLAGDEQFF.

This chain connects TRBV20-1 to TRBJ2-3; 8 nucleotides agree with TRBD1. J gave up 5 bases and V 6 bases, and 7 bases lay outside the gene matches. Germline V gene data show CDR1 as DFQATT and CDR2 as SNEGSKA (reference sequence). The CDR3 has 13 amino acids. CDR3 in amino acids: CSAPDRDLDTQYF. The CDR3 nucleotides read TGCAGTGCCCCGGACAGGGACTTAGATACGCAGTATTTT.

There are a few counts of this clonotype. The rearrangement joins TRBV9 to TRBJ1-5; D is perhaps TRBD1 (6 bases). Trimming shortened V by 2 bases and J by 3 bases, and 9 bases separated the two germline ends. Germline-derived CDR1 and CDR2 are SGDLS and YYNGEE. CDR3 length: 14 residues. In DNA, the CDR3 is TGTGCCAGCAGCGTTGGACAGACCAATCAGCCCCAGCATTTT. This codes for CASSVGQTNQPQHF.

The rearrangement uses TRBV27 and TRBJ2-7; D is unresolved. Trimming removed 7 bases at V and 0 bases at J, with 13 bases between. CDR1 MNHEY and CDR2 SMNVEV come from the germline V gene (reference sequence). The CDR3 runs to 14 residues. The CDR3 here is CASKSAASSYEQYF. The CDR3 nucleotides read TGTGCCAGCAAATCGGCAGCCAGCTCCTACGAGCAGTACTTC.

This clonotype was counted only a few times. V usage is TRBV2 and J usage is TRBJ2-2, with 7 bases identical to TRBD1. The length of the CDR3 is 16 residues. CDR1 SNHLY and CDR2 FYNNEI come from the germline V gene. The J segment lost 1 base and the V segment lost 9 bases, leaving 11 bases of the junction unmatched. Here the CDR3 DNA reads TGTGCCAGTACGTTGGGTACAGGGGTGAACACCGGGGAGCTGTTTTTT. Amino acid sequence: CASTLGTGVNTGELFF.

This clonotype came up a few times. The chain recombines TRBV15 with TRBJ2-3, with 14 bases fitting TRBD2. The CDR3 loop spans 17 amino acids. The V and J ends lost 1 base and 5 bases, in that order; junction bases with no gene match: 5. Germline assignment: CDR1 LNHNV and CDR2 YYDKDF (reference sequence). This chain's CDR3 is CATSRGLAGGPRDTQYF. The CDR3 bases are TGTGCCACCAGCAGAGGACTAGCGGGAGGGCCGAGAGATACGCAGTATTTT. The full variable domain, rest sourced from reference TRBV15 and TRBJ2-3, is DAMVIQNPRYQVTQFGKPVTLSCSQTLNHNVMYWYQQKSSQAPKLLFHYYDKDFNNEADTPDNFQSRRPNTSFCFLDIRSPGLGDTAMYLCATSRGLAGGPRDTQYFGPGTRLTVL.

The rearrangement links TRBV5-1 to TRBJ2-5, with a weak D call TRBD1 (5 bases). Germline V gene lookup returns CDR1 SGHRS and CDR2 YFSETQ. The CDR3 covers 17 residues. V was cut by 0 bases and J by 5 bases, with 20 bases left in between. CDR3 region: CASSLEGTISGRETQYF. DNA for the CDR3: TGCGCCAGCAGCTTGGAAGGAACAATCTCAGGGCGGGAGACCCAGTACTTC.